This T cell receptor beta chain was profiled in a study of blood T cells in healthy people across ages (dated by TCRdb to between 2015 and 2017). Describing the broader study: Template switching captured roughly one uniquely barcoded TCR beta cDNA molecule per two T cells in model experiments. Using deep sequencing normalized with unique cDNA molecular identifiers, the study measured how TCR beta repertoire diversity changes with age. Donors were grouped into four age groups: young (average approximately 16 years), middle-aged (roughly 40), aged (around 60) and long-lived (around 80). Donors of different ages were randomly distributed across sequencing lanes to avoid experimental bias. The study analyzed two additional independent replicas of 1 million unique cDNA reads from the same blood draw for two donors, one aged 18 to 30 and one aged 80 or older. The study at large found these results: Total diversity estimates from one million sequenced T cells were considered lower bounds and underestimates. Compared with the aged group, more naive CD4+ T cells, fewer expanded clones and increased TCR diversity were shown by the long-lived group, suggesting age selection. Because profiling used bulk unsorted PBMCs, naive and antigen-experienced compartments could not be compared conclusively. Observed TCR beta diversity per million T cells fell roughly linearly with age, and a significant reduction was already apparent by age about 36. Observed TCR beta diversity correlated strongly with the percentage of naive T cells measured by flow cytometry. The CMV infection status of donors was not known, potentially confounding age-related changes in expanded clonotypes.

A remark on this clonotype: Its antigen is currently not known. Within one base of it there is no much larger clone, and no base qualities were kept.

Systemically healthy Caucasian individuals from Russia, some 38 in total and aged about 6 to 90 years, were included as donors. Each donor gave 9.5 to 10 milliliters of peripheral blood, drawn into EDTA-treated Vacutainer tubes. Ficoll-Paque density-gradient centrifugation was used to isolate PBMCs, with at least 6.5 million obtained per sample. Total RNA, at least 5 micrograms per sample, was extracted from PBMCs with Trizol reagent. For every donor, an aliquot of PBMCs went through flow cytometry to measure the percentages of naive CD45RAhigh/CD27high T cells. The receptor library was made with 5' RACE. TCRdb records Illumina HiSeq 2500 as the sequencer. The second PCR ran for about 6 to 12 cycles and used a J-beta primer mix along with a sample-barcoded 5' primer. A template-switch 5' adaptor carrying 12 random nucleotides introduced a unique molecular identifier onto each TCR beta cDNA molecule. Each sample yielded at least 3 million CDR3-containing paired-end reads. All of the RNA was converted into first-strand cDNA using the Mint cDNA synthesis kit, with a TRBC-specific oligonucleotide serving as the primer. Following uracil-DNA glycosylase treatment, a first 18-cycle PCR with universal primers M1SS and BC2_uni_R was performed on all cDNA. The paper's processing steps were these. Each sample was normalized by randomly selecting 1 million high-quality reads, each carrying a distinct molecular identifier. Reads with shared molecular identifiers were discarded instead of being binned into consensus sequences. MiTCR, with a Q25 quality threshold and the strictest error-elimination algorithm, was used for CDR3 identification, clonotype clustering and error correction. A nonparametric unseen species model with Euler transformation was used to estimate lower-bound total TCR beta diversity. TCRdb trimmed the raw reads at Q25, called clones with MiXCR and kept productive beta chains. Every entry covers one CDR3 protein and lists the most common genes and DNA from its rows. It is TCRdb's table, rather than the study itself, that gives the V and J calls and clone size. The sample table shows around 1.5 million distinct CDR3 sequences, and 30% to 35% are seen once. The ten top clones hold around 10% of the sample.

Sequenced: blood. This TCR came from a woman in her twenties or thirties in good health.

The DNA reads as follows: TGCAGTGCCACAGGCCGGGACAGGGGAGGGGAGACCCAGTACTTC. Its translation is CSATGRDRGGETQYF. The rearranged chain carries TRBV20-1 and TRBJ2-5, and TRBD1 matches 10 of the central bases. Ends trimmed: V by 6 bases, J by 5 bases; bases unmatched to a gene: 12. According to the germline V gene (reference sequence), CDR1 reads DFQATT and CDR2 reads SNEGSKA. Counted from cysteine to phenylalanine, this CDR3 has 15 amino acids. Left in the record is the CDR3 DNA by itself, 45 bases read in frame from the first base.